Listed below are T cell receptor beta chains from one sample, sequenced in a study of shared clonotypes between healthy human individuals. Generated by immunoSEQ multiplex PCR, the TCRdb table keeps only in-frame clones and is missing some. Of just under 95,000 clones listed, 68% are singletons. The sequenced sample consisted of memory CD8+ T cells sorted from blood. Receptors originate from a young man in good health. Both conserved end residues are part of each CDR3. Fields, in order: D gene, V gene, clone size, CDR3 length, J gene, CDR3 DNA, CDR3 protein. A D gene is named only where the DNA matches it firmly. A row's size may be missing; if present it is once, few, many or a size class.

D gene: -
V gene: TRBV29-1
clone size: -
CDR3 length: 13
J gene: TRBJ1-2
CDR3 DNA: TGCAGCGTGGTAACAGGGATGCGATCCGGCTACACCTTC
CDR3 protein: CSVVTGMRSGYTF

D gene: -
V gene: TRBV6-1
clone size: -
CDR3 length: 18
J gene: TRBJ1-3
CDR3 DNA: TGTGCCAGCAGTGAATTAATGGGACCGGGTGGAGTTAGAAACACCATATATTTT
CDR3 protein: CASSELMGPGGVRNTIYF

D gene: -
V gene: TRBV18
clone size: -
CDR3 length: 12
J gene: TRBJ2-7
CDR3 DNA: TGTGCCAGCTCAGAGGGAAAGTTCGAGCAGTACTTC
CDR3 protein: CASSEGKFEQYF

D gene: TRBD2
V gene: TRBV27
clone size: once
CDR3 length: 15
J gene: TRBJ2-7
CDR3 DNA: TGTGCCAGCAGTCCCCCCGGGACTACCAACTACGAGCAGTACTTC
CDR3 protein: CASSPPGTTNYEQYF

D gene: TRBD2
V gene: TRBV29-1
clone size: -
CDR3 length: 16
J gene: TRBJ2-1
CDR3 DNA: TGCAGCGTTACCGGGACTAGCGCCGGAGGTGGCAATGAGCAGTTCTTC
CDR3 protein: CSVTGTSAGGGNEQFF

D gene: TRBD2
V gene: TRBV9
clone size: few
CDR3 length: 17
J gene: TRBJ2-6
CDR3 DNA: TGTGCCAGCAGCGTAGGTGGGAGGGCATTTGGGGCCAACGTCCTGACTTTC
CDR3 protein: CASSVGGRAFGANVLTF

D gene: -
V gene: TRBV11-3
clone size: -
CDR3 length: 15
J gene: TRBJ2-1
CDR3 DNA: TGTGCCAGCAGCCCGTACAGCGGAGCCGACAATGAGCAGTTCTTC
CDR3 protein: CASSPYSGADNEQFF

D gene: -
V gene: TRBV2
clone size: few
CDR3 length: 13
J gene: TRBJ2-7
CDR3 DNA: TGTGCCAGCAATGGACAGTCTGGGGGCGAGCAGTACTTC
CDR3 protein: CASNGQSGGEQYF

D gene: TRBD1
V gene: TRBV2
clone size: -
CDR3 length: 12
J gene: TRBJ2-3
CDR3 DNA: TGTGCCAGCAGGCAGGGGGCGGATACGCAGTATTTT
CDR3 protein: CASRQGADTQYF

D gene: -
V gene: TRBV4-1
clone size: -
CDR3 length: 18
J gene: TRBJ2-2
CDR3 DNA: TGCGCCAGCAGCCAAGTCCCCTTGTTGCGGGGGAACACCGGGGAGCTGTTTTTT
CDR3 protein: CASSQVPLLRGNTGELFF

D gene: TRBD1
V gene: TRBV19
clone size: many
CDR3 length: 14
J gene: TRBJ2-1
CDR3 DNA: TGTGCCAGTGGGCAGGGACAGGTATTCAATGAGCAGTTCTTC
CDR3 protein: CASGQGQVFNEQFF

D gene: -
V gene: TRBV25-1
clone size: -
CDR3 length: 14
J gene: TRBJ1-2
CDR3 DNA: TGTGCCAGCAGTGCCCCCCAGGGGTACTATGGCTACACCTTC
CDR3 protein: CASSAPQGYYGYTF

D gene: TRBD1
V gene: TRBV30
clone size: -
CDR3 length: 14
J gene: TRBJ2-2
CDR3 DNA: TGTGCCTGGGGACGGGACAGCCTCACCGGGGAGCTGTTTTTT
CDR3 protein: CAWGRDSLTGELFF

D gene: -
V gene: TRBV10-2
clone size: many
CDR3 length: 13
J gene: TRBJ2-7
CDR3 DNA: TGCGCCAGCAGTGAGTTTAGCAGCTACGAGCAGTACTTC
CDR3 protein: CASSEFSSYEQYF

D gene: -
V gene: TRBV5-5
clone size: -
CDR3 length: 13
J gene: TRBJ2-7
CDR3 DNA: TGTGCCAGCACCTTGACAGGTTCTACCGAGCAGTACTTC
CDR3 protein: CASTLTGSTEQYF

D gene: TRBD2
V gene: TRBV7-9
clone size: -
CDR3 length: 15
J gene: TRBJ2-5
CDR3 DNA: TGTGCCAGCAGAAATAGCGGGAGGGCCTCAGAGACCCAGTACTTC
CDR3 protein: CASRNSGRASETQYF

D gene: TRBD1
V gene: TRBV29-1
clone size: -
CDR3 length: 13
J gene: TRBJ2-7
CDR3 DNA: TGCAGCGTTGAAGATGGGACAGGGGTCGAGCAGTACTTC
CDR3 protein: CSVEDGTGVEQYF

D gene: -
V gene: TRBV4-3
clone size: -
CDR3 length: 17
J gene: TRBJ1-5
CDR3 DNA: TGCGCCAGCAGCCAAGCGTCCCTTCTGGGGAGCAATCAGCCCCAGCATTTT
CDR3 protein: CASSQASLLGSNQPQHF

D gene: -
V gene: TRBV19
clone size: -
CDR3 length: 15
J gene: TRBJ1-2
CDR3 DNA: TGTGCCAGTAGTATATCGTTCAGGGAGGACTATGGCTACACCTTC
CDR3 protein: CASSISFREDYGYTF

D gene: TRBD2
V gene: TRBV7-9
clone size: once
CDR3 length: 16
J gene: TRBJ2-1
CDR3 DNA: TGTGCCAGCAGCTTAATTAGGACTAGCGGAATCAATGAGCAGTTCTTC
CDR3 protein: CASSLIRTSGINEQFF

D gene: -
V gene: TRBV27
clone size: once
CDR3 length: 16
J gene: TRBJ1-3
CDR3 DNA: TGTGCCAGTAGCCCAATGAAGGGAACCCCGGGATTCGGCATATATTTT
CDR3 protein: CASSPMKGTPGFGIYF

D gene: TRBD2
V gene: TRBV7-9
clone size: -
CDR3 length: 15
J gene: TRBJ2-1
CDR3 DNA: TGTGCCAGCAGCTTAGGTAGCGGGAGGCTCAATGAGCAGTTCTTC
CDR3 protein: CASSLGSGRLNEQFF

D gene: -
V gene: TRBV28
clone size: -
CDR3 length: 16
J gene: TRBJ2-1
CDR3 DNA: TGTGCCAGCAGCCAAGACCGGGACATCCGTAGCAATGAGCAGTTCTTC
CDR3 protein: CASSQDRDIRSNEQFF

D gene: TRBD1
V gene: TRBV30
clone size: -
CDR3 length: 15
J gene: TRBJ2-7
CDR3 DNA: TGTGCCTGGAGTGTGGGGACAGGGGTGGTCTACGAGCAGTACTTC
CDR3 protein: CAWSVGTGVVYEQYF

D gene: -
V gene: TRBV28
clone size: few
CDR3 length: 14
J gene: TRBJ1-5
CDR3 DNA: TGTGCCAGCAGTCCCCCTCGGCGCAATCAGCCCCAGCATTTT
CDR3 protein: CASSPPRRNQPQHF

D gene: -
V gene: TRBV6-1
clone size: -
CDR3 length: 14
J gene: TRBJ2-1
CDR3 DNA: TGTGCCAGCAGTGACTGGAGCTCCTACAATGAGCAGTTCTTC
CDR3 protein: CASSDWSSYNEQFF

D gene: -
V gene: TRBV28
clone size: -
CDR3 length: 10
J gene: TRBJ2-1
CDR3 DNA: TGTGCCATAGGACTTTTTGAGCAGTTCTTC
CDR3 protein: CAIGLFEQFF

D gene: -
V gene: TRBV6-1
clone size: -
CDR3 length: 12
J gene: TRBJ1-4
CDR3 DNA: TGTGCCAGCAGTTATGGATATGAAAAACTGTTTTTT
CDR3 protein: CASSYGYEKLFF

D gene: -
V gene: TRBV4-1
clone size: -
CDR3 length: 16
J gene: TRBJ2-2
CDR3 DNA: TGCGCCAGCAGCCAGCTGGACCTAATCAGCACCGGGGAGCTGTTTTTT
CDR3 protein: CASSQLDLISTGELFF

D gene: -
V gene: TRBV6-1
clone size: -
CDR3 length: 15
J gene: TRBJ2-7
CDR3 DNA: TGTGCCAGCAGTGAATTATCGGGAATGGCCTACGAGCAGTACTTC
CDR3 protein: CASSELSGMAYEQYF

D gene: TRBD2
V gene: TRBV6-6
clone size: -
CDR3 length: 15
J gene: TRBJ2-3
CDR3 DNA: TGTGCCAGCAGTTACTCTATAGCGGGAGAAGATACGCAGTATTTT
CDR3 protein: CASSYSIAGEDTQYF

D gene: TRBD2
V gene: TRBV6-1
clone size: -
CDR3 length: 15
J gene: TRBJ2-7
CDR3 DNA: TGTGCCAGCAGTGAAGGGGCTAGCGGGAGCTACGAGCAGTACTTC
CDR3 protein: CASSEGASGSYEQYF

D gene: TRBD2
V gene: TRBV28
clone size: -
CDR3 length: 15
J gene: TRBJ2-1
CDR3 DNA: TGTGCCAGCAGTCTAGTAGCGGGAGGATACAATGAGCAGTTCTTC
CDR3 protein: CASSLVAGGYNEQFF

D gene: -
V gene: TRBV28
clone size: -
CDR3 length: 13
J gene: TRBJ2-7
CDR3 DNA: TGTGCCAGTCAGGACTACCTTCCCTACGAGCAGTACTTC
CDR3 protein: CASQDYLPYEQYF

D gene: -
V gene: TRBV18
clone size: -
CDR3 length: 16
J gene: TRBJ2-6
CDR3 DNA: TGTGCCAGCTCACCATACAGGTTCTCTGGGGCCAACGTCCTGACTTTC
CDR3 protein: CASSPYRFSGANVLTF

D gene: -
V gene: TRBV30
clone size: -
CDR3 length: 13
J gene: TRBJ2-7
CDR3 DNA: TGTGCCTGGAGATGGACCCCCCTAGGGGAGCAGTACTTC
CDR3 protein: CAWRWTPLGEQYF

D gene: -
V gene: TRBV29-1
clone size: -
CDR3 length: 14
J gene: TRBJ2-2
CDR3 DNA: TGCAGCGTTGTGGGCAGGGCGAACACCGGGGAGCTGTTTTTT
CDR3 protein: CSVVGRANTGELFF

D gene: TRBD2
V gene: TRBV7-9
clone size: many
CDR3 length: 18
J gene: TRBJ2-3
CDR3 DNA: TGTGCCAGCAGCTCACTAGCGGGAGGGCCCTTTAGCACAGATACGCAGTATTTT
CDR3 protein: CASSSLAGGPFSTDTQYF

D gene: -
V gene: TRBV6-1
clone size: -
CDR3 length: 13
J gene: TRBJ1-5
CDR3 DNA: TGTGCCAGCAGCCCGTTTAGCAATCAGCCCCAGCATTTT
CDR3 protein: CASSPFSNQPQHF

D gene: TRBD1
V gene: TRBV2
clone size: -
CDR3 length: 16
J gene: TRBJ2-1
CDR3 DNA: TGTGCCAGCAGTGGCCGGGACAGGGGGCCATACAATGAGCAGTTCTTC
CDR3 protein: CASSGRDRGPYNEQFF

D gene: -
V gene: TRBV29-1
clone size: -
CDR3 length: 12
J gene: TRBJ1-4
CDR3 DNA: TGCAGCGTTAGACAGGAGAATGAAAAACTGTTTTTT
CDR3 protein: CSVRQENEKLFF

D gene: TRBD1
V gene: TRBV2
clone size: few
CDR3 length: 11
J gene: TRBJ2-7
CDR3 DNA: TGTGCCAGCAGTAGACAGGGTGAGCAGTACTTC
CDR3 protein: CASSRQGEQYF

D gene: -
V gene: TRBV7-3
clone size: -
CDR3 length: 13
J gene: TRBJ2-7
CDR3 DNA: TGTGCCAGCAGCGCGACCGGGACGGGCGAGCAGTACTTC
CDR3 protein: CASSATGTGEQYF

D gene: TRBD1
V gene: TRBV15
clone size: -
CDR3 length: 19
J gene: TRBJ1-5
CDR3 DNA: TGTGCCACCAGCGAACGAAATACCGGGACAGGGTATAGCAATCAGCCCCAGCATTTT
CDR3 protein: CATSERNTGTGYSNQPQHF

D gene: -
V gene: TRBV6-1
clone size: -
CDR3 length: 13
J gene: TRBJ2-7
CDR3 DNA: TGTGCCAGCAGTGAAGCGGTTACAGGCGAGCAGTACTTC
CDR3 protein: CASSEAVTGEQYF

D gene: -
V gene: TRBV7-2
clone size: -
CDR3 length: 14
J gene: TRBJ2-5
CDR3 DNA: TGTGCCAGCAGCTTAAGGCCAGGGTTGGAGACCCAGTACTTC
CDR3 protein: CASSLRPGLETQYF

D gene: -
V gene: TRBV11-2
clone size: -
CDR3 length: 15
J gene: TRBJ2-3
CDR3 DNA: TGTGCCAGCAGCTTAGAAGGAGGGAGCACAGATACGCAGTATTTT
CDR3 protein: CASSLEGGSTDTQYF

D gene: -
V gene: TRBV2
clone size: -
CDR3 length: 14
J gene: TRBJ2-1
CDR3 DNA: TGTGCCAGCAGTGGGGGCTTAATGGGTAATGAGCAGTTCTTC
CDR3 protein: CASSGGLMGNEQFF

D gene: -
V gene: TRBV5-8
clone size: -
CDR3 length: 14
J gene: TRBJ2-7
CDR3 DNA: TGTGCCAGCAGCTTGGTGGCAGGGCTGGGCGAGCAGTACTTC
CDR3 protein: CASSLVAGLGEQYF

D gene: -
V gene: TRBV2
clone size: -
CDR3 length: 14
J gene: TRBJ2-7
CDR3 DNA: TGTGCCAGCAAGAGGGCAGGGGTCGACGACGAGCAGTACTTC
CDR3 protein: CASKRAGVDDEQYF

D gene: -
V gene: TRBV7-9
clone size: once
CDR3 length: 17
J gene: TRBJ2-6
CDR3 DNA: TGTGCCAGCAGCCACACTACCGGCCACTCTGGGGCCAACGTCCTGACTTTC
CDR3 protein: CASSHTTGHSGANVLTF

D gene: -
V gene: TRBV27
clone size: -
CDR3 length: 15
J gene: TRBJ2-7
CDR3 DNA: TGTGCCAGCAGTTTCCGAGGGGGTGCATCCTACGAGCAGTACTTC
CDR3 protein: CASSFRGGASYEQYF